Listed here are 29 T cell receptor beta chains from one sample, sequenced in a study of T cells in Graves' hyperthyroidism and ophthalmopathy. RNA transcripts served as the template for amplifying TCR beta CDR3 regions. A set of HTBI primers served as the primers for a first-round RT-PCR of the TCR CDR3. TCRdb fed the multiplex PCR reads into MiXCR, producing one record per CDR3 protein. The sample records over 300,000 distinct CDR3 sequences, about 14% being singletons. Sample: blood. The source of these receptors is a woman aged 60 to 75 with Graves' hyperthyroidism.

The table lists this clonotype with many counts. J is TRBJ1-3 and V is TRBV12-3 or TRBV12-4; D possibly corresponds to TRBD1 (5 bases). Between the trimmed V and J ends, which lost 5 bases and 1 base, there was a span of 9 bases. This CDR3 is built from 14 residues. This chain's CDR3 is CASSDGGSGNTIYF. The DNA for the CDR3 is TGTGCCAGCAGTGACGGGGGTTCTGGAAACACCATATATTTT.

This clonotype was observed many times. The chain links TRBV7-8 to TRBJ1-4; 9 nucleotides align to TRBD1. CDR1 and CDR2 (germline): SGHVS, FQNEAQ. The CDR3 runs 16 residues. Trimming removed 4 bases from V and 8 bases from J; junction bases left unmatched: 11. The CDR3 DNA is TGTGCCAGCAGCTCCCCTCGGACAGGGGTGAACGAAAAACTGTTTTTT. Protein sequence: CASSSPRTGVNEKLFF.

In its sample, this clonotype was seen many times. V usage is TRBV5-1 and J usage is TRBJ1-1; the D is unclear. There are 12 residues in the CDR3. Germline CDR1 reads SGHRS; CDR2 reads YFSETQ. The V end was cut by 2 bases, the J end by 4 bases, with 6 bases between. This CDR3 is CASSLHPTEAFF. The CDR3 DNA reads as TGCGCCAGCAGCTTACATCCCACTGAAGCTTTCTTT.

The genes are TRBV3-1 and TRBJ2-7; tentative D call: TRBD1 (6 bases). Per germline, CDR1 LGHDT and CDR2 YNNKEL (reference sequence). CDR3 length: 15 amino acids. Deletions cut 2 bases from V and 0 bases from J, with 11 bases between. This CDR3 reads CASSQRDTFSYEQYF. CDR3 bases: TGTGCCAGCAGCCAACGGGACACGTTCTCCTACGAGCAGTACTTC.

The rearrangement joins TRBV12-3 or TRBV12-4 to TRBJ2-5; no definite D call. V lost 3 bases and J 2 bases, leaving 13 bases between the germline ends. This CDR3 has 15 amino acids. In DNA form, the CDR3 reads TGTGCCAGCAGTTTTAGGAGTGGAGTTCAAGAGACCCAGTACTTC. It translates to CASSFRSGVQETQYF.

This clonotype was counted many times. This chain connects TRBV20-1 to TRBJ2-3; 7 positions match TRBD2. This CDR3 comprises 15 residues. With 3 bases clipped from V and 6 bases from J, the junction kept 12 bases outside the gene matches. Germline V lookup: CDR1 DFQATT, CDR2 SNEGSKA (reference sequence). The CDR3 DNA reads as TGCAGTGCTAGCTTATCTAGCGGCCTGCCGGATACGCAGTATTTT. Translation gives CSASLSSGLPDTQYF.

This clonotype showed up many times. The rearrangement links TRBV12-3 or TRBV12-4 to TRBJ1-6; 7 bases are shared with TRBD1. After removal of 6 bases from V and 6 bases from J, the junction contained 5 bases not matched to a gene. The CDR3 consists of 14 residues. The DNA of the CDR3 is TGTGCCAGCAGGACACAGGGGTCTAATTCACCCCTCCACTTT. Its protein is CASRTQGSNSPLHF.

This clonotype was observed many times. The chain is built from TRBV11-2 and TRBJ1-4; TRBD1 agrees at 7 bases. Trimming removed 0 bases from V and 7 bases from J; junction bases left unmatched: 8. CDR1 is SGHAT and CDR2 is FQNNGV in the germline V gene. The CDR3 is 16 residues long. Written as DNA, the CDR3 is TGTGCCAGCAGCTTAGATTTAGGGGACAGAGGTGAAAAACTGTTTTTT. As protein: CASSLDLGDRGEKLFF.

This clonotype was observed many times. V is TRBV11-2 and J is TRBJ2-1; 8 bases align to TRBD2. The CDR3 sequence is 16 residues long. The junction had 4 bases not matched to a gene; V was cut back by 1 base and J by 2 bases. The germline CDR1 and CDR2 sequences are SGHAT and FQNNGV. CDR3 DNA sequence: TGTGCCAGCAGCTTAGGGGGACTAGGGCCCTACAATGAGCAGTTCTTC. It is translated as CASSLGGLGPYNEQFF.

This chain connects TRBV6-1 to TRBJ2-3, with D uncertain. Germline V gene lookup returns CDR1 MNHNS and CDR2 SASEGT. The CDR3 has 14 residues. V lost 7 bases, J lost 6 bases, and 17 bases lay in between. In nucleotides, the CDR3 is TGTGCCAGCACCCCCCGGCTGTCTGGGGATACGCAGTATTTT. Its translation is CASTPRLSGDTQYF.

This chain links TRBV18 with TRBJ2-7; D unresolved. The CDR3 has 12 amino acids. V was shortened by 2 bases and J by 6 bases, with 8 bases between the two germline ends. Germline loops: CDR1 KGHSH, CDR2 LQKENI. CDR3 sequence (DNA): TGTGCCAGCTCACCAGGTCCGGGCGAGCAGTACTTC. This translates into CASSPGPGEQYF.

This clonotype was observed at least ten times. This chain links TRBV5-1 with TRBJ1-2; possible D gene TRBD1, 6 bases. Germline CDR1 is SGHRS and CDR2 is YFSETQ. The CDR3 extends over 16 amino acids. With 4 bases removed from V and 2 bases from J, the gap between germline ends came to 18 bases. CDR3 region: CASSEVLRGGNYGYTF. Written as DNA, the CDR3 is TGCGCCAGCAGCGAGGTTCTCAGGGGTGGAAACTATGGCTACACCTTC.

At least ten counts were recorded for this clonotype. J is TRBJ2-5 and V is TRBV6-1; TRBD2 matches at 9 bases. The germline gives CDR1 MNHNS, CDR2 SASEGT. V shed 4 bases and J 4 bases; nucleotides not matched to a gene: 10. The CDR3 length is 16 residues. The CDR3, as DNA: TGTGCCAGCAGTGGAAAGCGGGAGGCTCCCCGAGAGACCCAGTACTTC. Translation gives CASSGKREAPRETQYF.

This clonotype was counted at least ten times. The CDR3 sequence: CASRATGDSSYEQYF. The DNA for the CDR3 is TGTGCCAGCAGGGCGACAGGGGATAGCTCCTACGAGCAGTACTTC. The gene calls are TRBV12-3 or TRBV12-4 and TRBJ2-7; 8 bases align to TRBD1. The CDR3 has 15 amino acids. Germline trimming cut 6 bases from V and 0 bases from J; bases unmatched to any gene: 7.

This clonotype was observed a handful of times. The chain uses TRBV24-1 and TRBJ2-5, with 8 bases matching TRBD2. CDR1 KGHDR and CDR2 SFDVKD come from the germline V gene. The J segment lost 5 bases and the V segment lost 4 bases, leaving 17 bases of the junction unmatched. The CDR3 runs 18 residues. The CDR3 reads CATSDRGGQEGRRETQYF. CDR3 sequence (DNA): TGTGCCACCAGTGACCGGGGGGGTCAGGAGGGCCGGAGGGAGACCCAGTACTTC.

This clonotype was counted ten times or more. The rearrangement uses TRBV11-3 and TRBJ1-1, with 7 bases identical to TRBD1. From germline, CDR1 is SGHNT and CDR2 YENEEA. J was trimmed by 4 bases and V by 5 bases; bases with no gene match: 4. The CDR3 spans 13 residues. DNA for the CDR3: TGTGCCAGCAGCCTGGACAGGTTCACTGAAGCTTTCTTT. It encodes CASSLDRFTEAFF.

At least ten counts were recorded for this clonotype. In nucleotides, the CDR3 is TGCAGTGCTAGAGATTGGGGGACAGGCACAGATACGCAGTATTTT. Translated: CSARDWGTGTDTQYF. J is TRBJ2-3 and V is TRBV20-1, with 7 bases identical to TRBD1. The CDR3 is made up of 15 amino acids. Germline V gene sequence: CDR1 DFQATT, CDR2 SNEGSKA (reference sequence). The ends lost 0 bases at V and 1 base at J; junction bases unmatched: 4.

There are many counts of this clonotype. This sequence joins TRBV7-9 and TRBJ2-1; weak D call: TRBD2 (6 bases). V lost 1 base and J lost 9, with 10 bases in between. This CDR3 comprises 13 residues. CDR1 SEHNR and CDR2 FQNEAQ come from the germline V gene (reference sequence). The CDR3 bases are TGTGCCAGCAGCTTAGGGTTGGAGGGTGAGCAGTTCTTC. The encoded protein is CASSLGLEGEQFF.

This clonotype occurred a few times. The chain uses TRBV20-1 and TRBJ1-4, with TRBD1 matching 7 bases. With V trimmed by 4 bases and J by 3 bases, 5 bases remained unmatched. Germline CDR1 and CDR2: DFQATT and SNEGSKA (reference sequence). The length of the CDR3 is 14 residues. The CDR3 spells CSAKTGTANEKLFF. In DNA, the CDR3 is TGCAGTGCTAAAACAGGGACAGCTAATGAAAAACTGTTTTTT.

Many counts were recorded for this clonotype. The chain has TRBV18 and TRBJ1-2, with TRBD1 identical over 9 bases. Germline CDR1 is KGHSH and CDR2 is LQKENI. V lost 3 bases to trimming and J lost 5 bases; unmatched junction nucleotides: 7. CDR3 length equals 15 residues. The CDR3 is CASSPRTGEGYGYTF. The CDR3 DNA sequence: TGTGCCAGCTCACCCAGGACAGGGGAGGGATATGGCTACACCTTC.

This chain links TRBV2 with TRBJ2-7; 12 bases align to TRBD2. CDR3 length equals 18 residues. CDR1 SNHLY and CDR2 FYNNEI come from the germline V gene. V lost 6 bases, J lost 4 bases, and 16 bases stayed unmatched. The DNA for the CDR3 is TGTGCCAGCAGGAAGAGCCCGGGACTAGCGGGCGAGGAGTACGAGCAGTACTTC. Residues: CASRKSPGLAGEEYEQYF.

In the case of this clonotype: One base away lies a much larger clone, so this may be a sequencing read error. The V gene is TRBV18, the J gene TRBJ1-2, with no clear D. V lost 2 bases, J lost 3 bases, and 7 bases lay in between. Germline-derived CDR1 and CDR2 are KGHSH and LQKENI. This CDR3 has 13 amino acids. CDR3: CASSPRRHYGYTF. The DNA of the CDR3 is TGTGCCAGCTCACCAAGACGGCACTATGGCTACACCTTC.

The table lists this clonotype with many counts. This chain's CDR3 is CASSVSGGEADTQYF. CDR3 in DNA: TGTGCCAGCAGCGTTAGCGGGGGAGAGGCAGATACGCAGTATTTT. The chain recombines TRBV11-3 with TRBJ2-3; TRBD2 matches 9 bases. This CDR3 contains 15 residues. Unmatched junction bases numbered 7, after V lost 5 bases and J lost 4 bases. Germline assignment: CDR1 SGHNT and CDR2 YENEEA. The full variable domain, completed using reference TRBV11-3 and TRBJ2-3, is EAGVVQSPRYKIIEKKQPVAFWCNPISGHNTLYWYLQNLGQGPELLIRYENEEAVDDSQLPKDRFSAERLKGVDSTLKIQPAELGDSAVYLCASSVSGGEADTQYFGPGTRLTVL.

This clonotype was recorded a few times. The rearrangement uses TRBV11-2 and TRBJ2-7; D tentatively reads TRBD1 or TRBD2 (6 bases each). The CDR3 spans 14 residues. Germline V gene data show CDR1 as SGHAT and CDR2 as FQNNGV. The V gene lost 1 base and the J gene lost 6 bases, with 13 bases spanning the gap. CDR3 loop: CASSLVQGRGEQYF. The CDR3 region has the DNA TGTGCCAGCAGCTTAGTCCAGGGGCGGGGCGAGCAGTACTTC.

A remark on this clonotype: This sequence may be a read error, since a much larger clone differs from it by one base. The chain is built from TRBV7-9 and TRBJ2-5, with D uncertain. Germline assignment: CDR1 SEHNR and CDR2 FQNEAQ (reference sequence). The CDR3 runs 12 residues. The CDR3 DNA is TGTGCCAGCGGCCGAAACAAAGAGACCCGGTACTTC. As protein: CASGRNKETRYF.

This clonotype came up many times. The V gene is TRBV11-3, the J gene TRBJ2-3; no reliable D call. Trimming shortened V by 2 bases and J by 1 base, and 7 bases separated the two germline ends. The CDR3 covers 14 residues. The germline V gene has CDR1 SGHNT and CDR2 YENEEA. CDR3 region: CASSLSRGTDTQYF. The CDR3 DNA follows: TGTGCCAGCAGCTTATCCCGGGGCACAGATACGCAGTATTTT.

Comments on this clonotype: Given a much more abundant clone one base away, this may be a read error. The chain links TRBV20-1 to TRBJ1-4; D uncertain. Looked up from germline, CDR1 is DFQATT and CDR2 is SNEGSKA (reference sequence). The CDR3 runs 15 residues. V was cut by 1 base and J by 0 bases, with 9 bases left in between. In nucleotides, the CDR3 is TGCAGTGCTAGAGTAGCACAAACAACTAATGAAAAACTGTTTTTT. Translating it yields CSARVAQTTNEKLFF.

This clonotype was observed at least ten times. The chain couples TRBV7-2 to TRBJ2-1; TRBD2 aligns across 11 bases. The V segment lost 5 bases and the J segment 9 bases; nucleotides outside the gene matches: 9. Germline V gene lookup returns CDR1 SGHTA and CDR2 FQGNSA. The CDR3 is 15 amino acids. DNA for the CDR3: TGTGCCAGCAGCAATAGCGGGAGGGCGGCTAGTGAGCAGTTCTTC. Amino acids: CASSNSGRAASEQFF.

The chain is built from TRBV20-1 and TRBJ1-2, with TRBD1 as a possible D gene (5 bases). Deletions cut 5 bases from V and 5 bases from J, with 12 bases between. Germline loops: CDR1 DFQATT, CDR2 SNEGSKA (reference sequence). The length of the CDR3 is 12 residues. CDR3 residues: CSAGQRGYGYTF. DNA of the CDR3: TGCAGTGCTGGCCAACGGGGGTATGGCTACACCTTC.